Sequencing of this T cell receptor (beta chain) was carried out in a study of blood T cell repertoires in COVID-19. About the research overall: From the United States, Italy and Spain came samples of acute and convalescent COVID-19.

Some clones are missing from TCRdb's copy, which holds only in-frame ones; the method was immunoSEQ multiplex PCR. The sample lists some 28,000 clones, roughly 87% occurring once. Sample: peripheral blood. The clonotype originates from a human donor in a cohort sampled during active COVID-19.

The CDR3 sequence is CASSSQGAAGNQPQHF. CDR3 nucleotides: TGTGCCAGCAGCTCACAGGGGGCTGCAGGCAATCAGCCCCAGCATTTT. The chain combines TRBV6-6 with TRBJ1-5; TRBD1 aligns across 9 bases. This CDR3 has 16 amino acids. The germline gives CDR1 MNHNY, CDR2 SVGAGI (reference sequence). V dropped 6 bases and J dropped 2; count of bases not matched to a gene: 8.